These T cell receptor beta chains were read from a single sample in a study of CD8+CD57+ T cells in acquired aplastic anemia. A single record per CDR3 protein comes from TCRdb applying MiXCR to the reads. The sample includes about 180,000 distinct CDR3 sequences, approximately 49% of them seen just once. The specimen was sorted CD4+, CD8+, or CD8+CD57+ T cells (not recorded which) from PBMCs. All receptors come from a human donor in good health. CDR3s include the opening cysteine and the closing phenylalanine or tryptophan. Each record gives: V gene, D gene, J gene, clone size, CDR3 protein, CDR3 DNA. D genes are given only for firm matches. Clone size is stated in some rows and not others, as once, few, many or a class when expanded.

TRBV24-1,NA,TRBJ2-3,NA,CATRVQGVDTQYF,TGTGCCACCAGGGTACAAGGGGTAGATACGCAGTATTTT
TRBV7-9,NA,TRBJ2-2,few,CASSLPGGGELFF,TGTGCCAGCAGCTTACCTGGCGGCGGGGAGCTGTTTTTT
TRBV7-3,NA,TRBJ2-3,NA,CASSATIGYF,TGTGCTAGCAGCGCTACGATAGGGTATTTT
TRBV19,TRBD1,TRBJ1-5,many,CASSSDRASNQPQHF,TGTGCCAGTAGCTCGGACAGGGCGAGCAATCAGCCCCAGCATTTT
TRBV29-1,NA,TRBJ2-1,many,CSVEKQGDEQFF,TGCAGCGTTGAAAAACAGGGCGATGAGCAGTTCTTC
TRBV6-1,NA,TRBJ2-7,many,CASSADPSSYEQYF,TGTGCCAGCAGTGCTGATCCTAGCTCCTACGAGCAGTACTTC
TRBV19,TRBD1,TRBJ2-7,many,CASFRGQGYEQYF,TGTGCCAGTTTTAGGGGACAGGGTTACGAGCAGTACTTC
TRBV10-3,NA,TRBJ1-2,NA,CAISESINDLDGKGYTF,TGTGCCATCAGTGAGTCGATAAACGACCTTGACGGGAAAGGCTACACCTTC
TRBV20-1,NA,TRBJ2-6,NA,CSASSSGGSSSGANVLTF,TGCAGTGCTAGCTCCAGTGGGGGCTCAAGCTCTGGGGCCAACGTCCTGACTTTC
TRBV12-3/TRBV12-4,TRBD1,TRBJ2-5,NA,CASSLTGGTETQYF,TGTGCCAGCAGTTTGACAGGGGGCACGGAGACCCAGTACTTC
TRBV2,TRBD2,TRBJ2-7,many,CASSKLAPSYEQYF,TGTGCCAGCAGTAAACTAGCGCCGAGCTACGAGCAGTACTTC
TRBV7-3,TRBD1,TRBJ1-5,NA,CASTCRGPVDQPQHF,TGTGCCAGCACTTGCAGGGGGCCTGTAGATCAGCCCCAGCATTTT
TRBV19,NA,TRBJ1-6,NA,CATQGQNLQNSPLHF,TGTGCCACCCAAGGACAGAATCTTCAAAATTCACCCCTCCACTTT
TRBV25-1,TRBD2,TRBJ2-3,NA,CASSDGAGEPTDTQYF,TGTGCCAGCAGTGATGGGGCGGGGGAACCCACAGATACGCAGTATTTT
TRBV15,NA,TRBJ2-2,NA,CATSPEGGEGWNTGELFF,TGTGCCACCAGCCCTGAGGGGGGTGAGGGATGGAACACCGGGGAGCTGTTTTTT
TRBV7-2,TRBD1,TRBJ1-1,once,CASRVGTGAFF,TGTGCCAGCCGGGTGGGGACAGGGGCTTTCTTT